Given below is one TCR beta chain in context. This entry belongs to a study of siplizumab effects on memory and regulatory T cells. The assay was immunoSEQ multiplex PCR, and TCRdb's table has in-frame clones only and misses some. This table holds 85,000 to 120,000 clones, 92% found once. Sequenced: CD4+ T cells sorted from blood. The receptor's source is a human donor in good health.

The CDR3 loop reads CASSKGGQGKNTEAFF. In DNA, the CDR3 is TGTGCCAGCAGCAAAGGCGGGCAGGGAAAGAACACTGAAGCTTTCTTT. The rearrangement uses TRBV5-4 and TRBJ1-1, with D possibly being TRBD1 (5 bases). The CDR3 consists of 16 residues. Germline V CDR1 and CDR2: SGHNT, YYREEE (reference sequence). Trimming took off 4 bases at V and 1 base at J, with 17 bases between the two ends. The variable domain in full, completed from reference TRBV5-4 and TRBJ1-1, reads ETGVTQSPTHLIKTRGQQVTLRCSSQSGHNTVSWYQQALGQGPQFIFQYYREEENGRGNFPPRFSGLQFPNYSSELNVNALELDDSALYLCASSKGGQGKNTEAFFGQGTRLTVV.